The 23 T cell receptor beta chains presented below share a single source sample, sequenced in a study of graft-versus-host responses after intestinal transplantation. Measured with immunoSEQ multiplex PCR; TCRdb has only the in-frame clones, and not every one. The sample holds more than 100,000 clones, 85% to 95% seen once. These TCRs' antigens remain unknown. The sample was unstimulated CD8+ T cells sorted from spleen or lymph node cells, taken before intestinal transplant. These receptors were taken from a human donor who received an intestinal transplant.

This chain connects TRBV25-1 to TRBJ2-7; D gene ambiguous. The CDR3 runs to 10 residues. The germline gives CDR1 MGHDK, CDR2 SYGVNS. Trimming cost V 8 bases and J 0 bases, with 2 bases left between them. CDR3 protein: CASSSYEQYF. The CDR3 region has the DNA TGTGCCAGCTCCTCCTACGAGCAGTACTTC.

The chain combines TRBV27 with TRBJ2-2, with D perhaps matching TRBD1 or TRBD2 (5 bases each). This CDR3 spans 16 amino acids. Trimming shortened V by 6 bases and J by 0 bases, and 14 bases separated the two germline ends. The germline gives CDR1 MNHEY, CDR2 SMNVEV (reference sequence). CDR3 sequence reads: CASRGVGETNTGELFF. Here the CDR3 DNA reads TGTGCCAGCAGGGGGGTGGGGGAAACGAACACCGGGGAGCTGTTTTTT.

The chain is built from TRBV5-6 and TRBJ2-7; 7 bases map to TRBD2. Trimming took 2 bases from V and 2 from J; bases not matched to a gene: 1. Germline V gives CDR1 SGHDT, CDR2 YYEEEE. This CDR3 is built from 13 residues. Here the CDR3 reads CASSFGTTYEQYF. The CDR3 DNA follows: TGTGCCAGCAGCTTCGGGACTACCTACGAGCAGTACTTC.

The chain joins TRBV15 to TRBJ2-7, with D possibly being TRBD2 (5 bases). The ends were cut back, 3 bases at V and 3 bases at J, with 9 bases in the middle. CDR3 length equals 13 residues. Germline V gene data show CDR1 as LNHNV and CDR2 as YYDKDF (reference sequence). CDR3 protein: CATSSGSIYEQYF. The CDR3 coding sequence is TGTGCCACCAGCAGTGGGAGTATCTACGAGCAGTACTTC.

The chain combines TRBV19 with TRBJ2-7; a possible D gene is TRBD2 (5 bases). The CDR3 runs 11 residues. Germline CDR1 and CDR2: LNHDA and SQIVND (reference sequence). The V gene lost 6 bases and the J gene lost 4 bases, with 7 bases spanning the gap. The CDR3 loop is CASREGYEQYF. The DNA of the CDR3 is TGTGCCAGTAGAGAGGGTTACGAGCAGTACTTC.

The chain uses TRBV5-1 and TRBJ1-1; D is uncertain. The CDR3 contains 17 residues. Germline V gene sequence: CDR1 SGHRS, CDR2 YFSETQ. The ends were cut back, 0 bases at V and 0 bases at J, with 15 bases in the middle. The DNA of the CDR3 is TGCGCCAGCAGCTTGGGGATATGGGTTGCGATGAACACTGAAGCTTTCTTT. It yields the protein CASSLGIWVAMNTEAFF.

The V gene is TRBV7-9, the J gene TRBJ2-1; D call uncertain. V was pared by 5 bases and J by 4 bases, with 6 bases between. Germline loops: CDR1 SEHNR, CDR2 FQNEAQ (reference sequence). CDR3 length: 12 residues. The CDR3 nucleotides are TGTGCCAGCAGCCCCCAATACAATGAGCAGTTCTTC. Translating it yields CASSPQYNEQFF.

The gene calls are TRBV11-2 and TRBJ2-2; weak D call: TRBD1 (6 bases). Trimming left V 6 bases short and J 4 bases short, with 15 bases between. CDR1 SGHAT and CDR2 FQNNGV come from the germline V gene. The CDR3 extends over 15 amino acids. CDR3 loop: CASRQGHGITGELFF. The DNA for the CDR3 is TGTGCCAGCAGACAGGGTCACGGTATCACCGGGGAGCTGTTTTTT.

The V gene is TRBV6-6, the J gene TRBJ1-5, with a weak D call TRBD1 (5 bases). CDR1 and CDR2 from the germline V gene are MNHNY and SVGAGI (reference sequence). V was pared by 5 bases and J by 3 bases, with 8 bases between. This CDR3 has 13 residues. DNA for the CDR3: TGTGCCAGCAGTGAGGACATCAATCAGCCCCAGCATTTT. Amino acid sequence: CASSEDINQPQHF.

This rearrangement joins TRBV28 to TRBJ2-4; D gene unclear. The CDR3 has 11 residues. Germline V gene data show CDR1 as MDHEN and CDR2 as SYDVKM. V lost 3 bases to trimming and J lost 7 bases, with 4 bases between them. CDR3 in amino acids: CASSFSNIQYF. The CDR3 bases are TGTGCCAGCAGTTTTAGTAACATTCAGTACTTC.

This clone has just a few counts. The same CDR3 also results from other DNA sequences found in this sample. This chain uses TRBV19 with TRBJ1-1; D call uncertain. V was cut by 1 base and J by 1 base, with 4 bases left in between. This CDR3 spans 13 amino acids. The germline gives CDR1 LNHDA, CDR2 SQIVND (reference sequence). The CDR3 here is CASSIGRNTEAFF. The CDR3 DNA follows: TGTGCCAGTAGTATAGGTAGGAACACTGAAGCTTTCTTT.

The chain carries TRBV9 and TRBJ1-2; D unclear. Trimming took off 0 bases at V and 0 bases at J, with 9 bases between the two ends. From germline, CDR1 is SGDLS and CDR2 YYNGEE. CDR3 size: 15 residues. The CDR3 protein is CASSVESRANYGYTF. The CDR3 region has the DNA TGTGCCAGCAGCGTAGAATCCAGAGCTAACTATGGCTACACCTTC.

The chain is built from TRBV25-1 and TRBJ2-5, with a tentative D call TRBD1 (5 bases). Germline CDR1 MGHDK, CDR2 SYGVNS. Deletions cut 5 bases from V and 2 bases from J, with 12 bases between. The CDR3 contains 14 residues. In DNA form, the CDR3 reads TGTGCCAGCAGTATCGGAGCAGGGCAAGAGACCCAGTACTTC. It translates to CASSIGAGQETQYF.

The chain employs TRBV6-5 and TRBJ1-1, with a tentative D call TRBD1 (6 bases). CDR1 is MNHEY, CDR2 SVGAGI, per germline. This CDR3 contains 14 residues. V was pared by 7 bases and J by 8 bases, with 20 bases between. This CDR3 is CASIIRDRQGEAFF. The CDR3 nucleotides read TGTGCCAGCATTATAAGGGATCGGCAGGGGGAAGCTTTCTTT.

This chain uses TRBV11-2 with TRBJ2-5, with D perhaps TRBD1 or TRBD2 (5 bases each). The CDR3 is 14 amino acids. V dropped 5 bases and J dropped 4 bases, with 14 bases sitting between them. Germline-derived CDR1 and CDR2 are SGHAT and FQNNGV. Here the CDR3 reads CASSQTGTAETQYF. CDR3 coding DNA: TGTGCCAGCAGCCAGACCGGGACGGCAGAGACCCAGTACTTC. Variable domain in full (rest from reference TRBV11-2 and TRBJ2-5): EAGVAQSPRYKIIEKRQSVAFWCNPISGHATLYWYQQILGQGPKLLIQFQNNGVVDDSQLPKDRFSAERLKGVDSTLKIQPAKLEDSAVYLCASSQTGTAETQYFGPGTRLLVL.

V usage is TRBV19 and J usage is TRBJ1-4; maybe TRBD1 (5 bases). V was cut by 4 bases and J by 4 bases, with 10 bases left in between. The CDR3 loop spans 14 amino acids. Germline-derived CDR1 and CDR2 are LNHDA and SQIVND (reference sequence). CDR3 amino acids: CASSTGTLNEKLFF. CDR3 coding DNA: TGTGCCAGTAGTACCGGGACTCTTAATGAAAAACTGTTTTTT. Based on the CDR3 plus reference TRBV19 and TRBJ1-4, the full variable domain is DGGITQSPKYLFRKEGQNVTLSCEQNLNHDAMYWYRQDPGQGLRLIYYSQIVNDFQKGDIAEGYSVSREKKESFPLTVTSAQKNPTAFYLCASSTGTLNEKLFFGSGTQLSVL.

CDR3: CASGSGIAYEQYF. CDR3 nucleotide sequence: TGTGCCAGCGGGAGCGGGATAGCCTACGAGCAGTACTTC. The rearrangement links TRBV6-1 to TRBJ2-7; 7 bases agree with TRBD2. Germline CDR1 is MNHNS and CDR2 is SASEGT. Trimming removed 8 bases from V and 2 bases from J; junction bases left unmatched: 6. There are 13 residues in the CDR3.

This sequence joins TRBV15 and TRBJ2-1; 12 bases match TRBD2. Germline V gene lookup returns CDR1 LNHNV and CDR2 YYDKDF (reference sequence). With 2 bases clipped from V and 8 bases from J, the junction kept 7 bases outside the gene matches. The CDR3 covers 16 residues. As DNA, the CDR3 is TGTGCCACCAGCAGATCTACTAGCGGGAGGTCAGATGAGCAGTTCTTC. Its translation: CATSRSTSGRSDEQFF.

V is TRBV7-9 and J is TRBJ2-3; possible D gene TRBD2, 6 bases. Trimming cost V 7 bases and J 3 bases, with 14 bases left between them. Germline values: CDR1 SEHNR, CDR2 FQNEAQ (reference sequence). There are 14 residues in the CDR3. CDR3 in DNA: TGTGCCAGCACCCCCGCAGGGAGGACAGATACGCAGTATTTT. Residues: CASTPAGRTDTQYF. The whole variable domain, remainder taken from reference TRBV7-9 and TRBJ2-3, is DTGVSQNPRHKITKRGQNVTFRCDPISEHNRLYWYRQTLGQGPEFLTYFQNEAQLEKSRLLSDRFSAERPKGSFSTLEIQRTEQGDSAMYLCASTPAGRTDTQYFGPGTRLTVL.

The chain joins TRBV7-3 to TRBJ2-4; D remains unclear. V lost 4 bases to trimming and J lost 2 bases, with 21 bases between them. Germline values: CDR1 SGHTA, CDR2 FQGTGA. This CDR3 has 18 residues. CDR3 in amino acids: CASSSLLRQSNSKNIQYF. Written as DNA, the CDR3 is TGTGCCAGCAGCTCCCTTTTGAGGCAGTCGAATTCCAAAAACATTCAGTACTTC.

The chain combines TRBV28 with TRBJ2-5, with a tentative D call TRBD1 (5 bases). Near its end, the DNA agrees better with TRBJ2-7, so the J call may be wrong. The CDR3 consists of 14 residues. Germline lookup yields CDR1 MDHEN and CDR2 SYDVKM. CDR3 DNA sequence: TGTGCCAGCAGTTACCTGCAGGGATGGTACGAGCAGTACTTC. Translating gives CASSYLQGWYEQYF.

This clone has only one observation. The rearrangement joins TRBV2 to TRBJ2-3, with a weak D call TRBD2 (7 bases). Germline lookup yields CDR1 SNHLY and CDR2 FYNNEI. Between the trimmed V and J ends, which lost 10 bases and 7 bases, there was a span of 27 bases. The CDR3 has 16 residues. The CDR3 region is CATGTWTQGGENTQYF. Here the CDR3 DNA reads TGTGCCACGGGGACCTGGACGCAAGGGGGGGAGAATACGCAGTATTTT. The entire variable domain, with the rest obtained from reference TRBV2 and TRBJ2-3, is as follows: EPEVTQTPSHQVTQMGQEVILRCVPISNHLYFYWYRQILGQKVEFLVSFYNNEISEKSEIFDDQFSVERPDGSNFTLKIRSTKLEDSAMYFCATGTWTQGGENTQYFGPGTRLTVL.

This chain uses TRBV27 with TRBJ1-5, with a tentative D call TRBD1 (6 bases). The CDR3 is made up of 19 amino acids. Looked up from germline, CDR1 is MNHEY and CDR2 is SMNVEV (reference sequence). Trimming cost V 5 bases and J 0 bases, with 23 bases left between them. The CDR3 DNA follows: TGTGCCAGCAGTCCAAGGACAGCCTCCCAAATCTTTAGCAATCAGCCCCAGCATTTT. Its translation is CASSPRTASQIFSNQPQHF.